The source of this T cell receptor beta chain is a study of cytomegalovirus exposure and HLA in healthy donors. Broader study findings: Most CMV-associated TCR beta chains were later found to appear HLA-restricted. After further analysis at a later stage, 16,951 TCR beta sequences were associated with HLA alleles at 0.05 false discovery rate.

The primer mix had 60 Vbeta and 13 Jbeta primers. Clones were sequenced by immunoSEQ multiplex PCR, and TCRdb holds only the in-frame ones, with some missing. The sample carries some 160,000 clones, 65% to 80% recorded once. CDR3 length equals 12 residues. The germline V and J ends were trimmed by 4 bases and 7 bases, with 8 bases remaining between them. Germline CDR1 LNHDA, CDR2 SQIVND (reference sequence). A remark on this clone: Its antigen is unidentified.

This chain joins TRBV19 and TRBJ1-5; D is possibly TRBD1 (6 bases). Material for sequencing was PBMCs. The TCR originated in a young woman in good health and CMV-seronegative. The CDR3 loop reads CASSSQGQPQHF. In nucleotides, the CDR3 is TGTGCCAGTAGTAGCCAGGGGCAGCCCCAGCATTTT.